This is a list of T cell receptor beta chains from one sample in a study of immune characterization of retroperitoneal liposarcoma. TCRdb passed the PCR reads through MiXCR, listing each CDR3 protein once. The repertoire holds fewer than 7,500 distinct CDR3 sequences, with approximately 30% as singletons. Sequenced input: blood. These receptors were collected from a male donor with retroperitoneal liposarcoma. The CDR3 runs from the conserved cysteine through the conserved F or W. A D gene is named only where the DNA matches it firmly. Expanded clones are given a class, and other clones once, few, many or no size at all.

v_gene	abundance	j_gene	d_gene	CDR3nt	CDR3aa
TRBV7-9	medium-sized	TRBJ2-7	TRBD2	TGTGCCAGCAGCTACCCGGGAGGGCTTTACGAGCAGTACTTC	CASSYPGGLYEQYF
TRBV7-2	few	TRBJ2-7	TRBD1	TGTGCCAGCAACCCAGGACAGGCCAGTAGTGAGCAGTACTTC	CASNPGQASSEQYF
TRBV6-1	few	TRBJ2-3	.	TGTGCCAGCAGCAGGGGGACTAGCACAGATACGCAGTATTTT	CASSRGTSTDTQYF
TRBV7-2	.	TRBJ1-1	.	TGTGCCAGCAGCTTCGCCGCAAGTTCCTCGGCCACTGAAGCTTTCTTT	CASSFAASSSATEAFF
TRBV6-1	many	TRBJ2-1	TRBD2	TGTGCCAGCAGTGAAGGGATAGCGGGAGGTACCTACAATGAGCAGTTCTTC	CASSEGIAGGTYNEQFF
TRBV4-1	.	TRBJ2-7	TRBD1	TGCGCCAGCAGCCAAGGGGGACAGGGGACCTACGAGCAGTACTTC	CASSQGGQGTYEQYF
TRBV6-1	once	TRBJ2-5	TRBD2	TGTGCCAGCAGTGAGGTGCTTGGCGGGGGGAGGGAGACCCAGTACTTC	CASSEVLGGGRETQYF
TRBV7-6	many	TRBJ1-3	TRBD1	TGTGCCAGCAGCGCAAACAGGGGGCAAAGAAACACCATATATTTT	CASSANRGQRNTIYF
TRBV6-6	many	TRBJ2-1	.	TGTGCCAGCAGTTACCGACCGGGACAAGTCACGAATGAGCAGTTCTTC	CASSYRPGQVTNEQFF
TRBV4-1	.	TRBJ2-2	.	TGCGCCAGCAGCCAAGAGATCCCCGTCTTGTACACCGGGGAGCTGTTTTTT	CASSQEIPVLYTGELFF
TRBV6-1	.	TRBJ2-3	TRBD2	TGTGCCAGCAGTACCCTCCCGGGACTAGCGGGGGGGCCGAGAGATACGCAGTATTTT	CASSTLPGLAGGPRDTQYF
TRBV3-1	.	TRBJ1-1	TRBD1	TGTGCCAGCAGCCAAGATTTCGGACAGGGTGGGAAAGCTTTCTTT	CASSQDFGQGGKAFF
TRBV12-3/TRBV12-4	few	TRBJ1-5	.	TGTGCCAGCAGTTTGAGTAGGGCACAGCCCCAGCATTTT	CASSLSRAQPQHF
TRBV12-3/TRBV12-4	many	TRBJ1-1	.	TGTGCCAGCAGTGGGGACACGGACGCCCCAGCTTTCTTT	CASSGDTDAPAFF
TRBV7-2	.	TRBJ2-1	TRBD1	TGTGCCAGCAGCCAGGGACAGGGGAGGAATGAGCAGTTCTTC	CASSQGQGRNEQFF
TRBV3-1	few	TRBJ1-6	.	TGTGCCAGCAGCCAAGCAATCGGGGGTAATTCACCCCTCCACTTT	CASSQAIGGNSPLHF
TRBV28	.	TRBJ2-1	TRBD1	TGTGCCAGCACAGAACAGGGGGTACGATCCTACAATGAGCAGTTCTTC	CASTEQGVRSYNEQFF
TRBV6-1	few	TRBJ2-7	.	TGTGCCAGCAGTCAGGCCCTGAGGAACGAGCAGTACTTC	CASSQALRNEQYF
TRBV11-2	many	TRBJ2-6	.	TGTGCCAGCAAACCTCAGGGGATAGGTGGGGCCAACGTCCTGACTTTC	CASKPQGIGGANVLTF
TRBV6-1	.	TRBJ2-1	.	TGTGCCAGCATGGGGGGCAACTACAATGAGCAGTTCTTC	CASMGGNYNEQFF
TRBV6-1	few	TRBJ1-2	.	TGTGCCAGCGGGGAGCAGGGCGGTAACTATGGCTACACCTTC	CASGEQGGNYGYTF
TRBV6-1	medium-sized	TRBJ1-2	.	TGTGCCAGCAGAACAGGGTATGCGGATGGCTACACCTTC	CASRTGYADGYTF
TRBV4-3	.	TRBJ1-1	TRBD1	TGCGCCAGCAGCGCCCAGGGACAGGGGATTGTGAACACTGAAGCTTTCTTT	CASSAQGQGIVNTEAFF
TRBV28	many	TRBJ2-5	.	TGTGCCAGCTGCCTTCCTGAGGCGGTGGAGACCCAGTACTTC	CASCLPEAVETQYF
TRBV6-1	many	TRBJ2-2	TRBD1	TGTGCCAGCAGTTATGGGGACAGCAACACCGGGGAGCTGTTTTTT	CASSYGDSNTGELFF
TRBV6-2/TRBV6-3	few	TRBJ2-1	TRBD2	TGTGCCAGCAGTTCCCGACTAGCGGGAGGGAGCTATGAGCAGTTCTTC	CASSSRLAGGSYEQFF
TRBV6-1	few	TRBJ2-7	TRBD2	TGTGCCAGCAGTCCCACTAGCGGGAGGGCCGGTGAGCAGTACTTC	CASSPTSGRAGEQYF
TRBV12-3/TRBV12-4	few	TRBJ2-7	.	TGTGCCAGCAGCCGAACAGGCGAGCAGTACTTC	CASSRTGEQYF
TRBV7-3	many	TRBJ2-2	TRBD1	TGTGCCAGCAGTCAATGGGGGAACAGGGGGAACACCGGGGAGCTGTTTTTT	CASSQWGNRGNTGELFF
TRBV20-1	.	TRBJ2-1	.	TGCAGTGCTAGAGACGGAGGGTACAATGAGCAGTTCTTC	CSARDGGYNEQFF
TRBV3-1	.	TRBJ2-3	.	TGTGCCAGCAGCCGGGAAAATACAGATACGCAGTATTTT	CASSRENTDTQYF
TRBV6-1	once	TRBJ2-1	TRBD2	TGTGCCAGCAGGAAGGTAGAGGCTAGCGGGAAGAGTGAGCAGTTCTTC	CASRKVEASGKSEQFF
TRBV6-2/TRBV6-3	.	TRBJ2-3	TRBD2	TGTGCCAGCAGTTACTCTAAGACTAGCGGGGTCACAGATACGCAGTATTTT	CASSYSKTSGVTDTQYF
TRBV6-6	large	TRBJ2-1	TRBD2	TGTGCCAGCAGTTACGAGCGCGGGGGGTTCTACAATGAGCAGTTCTTC	CASSYERGGFYNEQFF
TRBV6-5	many	TRBJ1-5	.	TGTGCCAGCAGGGCCAGGCCCTTGGGGTGGAATCAGCCCCAGCATTTT	CASRARPLGWNQPQHF